The text below deals with one TCR beta chain. This entry belongs to a study of blood T cell repertoires in COVID-19. Turning to the study itself: Samples came from the United States, Italy and Spain, spanning acute and convalescent COVID-19. From T cells, B-cell-depleted T cells, or PBMCs came the material, which was cDNA or gDNA.

J was trimmed by 0 bases and V by 2 bases; bases with no gene match: 6. This CDR3 comprises 17 residues. Per the germline V gene, CDR1 is MNHEY and CDR2 is SVGEGT. The authors' processing: By means of reference gene primer amplification, nucleated cell counts were estimated. Using immunoSEQ multiplex PCR, the repertoire was profiled, and TCRdb retains in-frame clones only, with some absent. That table is the source of V, J and clone size, and D and trimming were worked out from the DNA. In the table there are approximately 320,000 clones, roughly 85% of which are singletons. The sequenced sample was peripheral blood. The receptor comes from a human donor in a cohort sampled during active COVID-19. This chain uses TRBV6-2 or TRBV6-3 with TRBJ2-7; 11 bases agree with TRBD2. CDR3 bases: TGTGCCAGCAGTTACGTGCCTAGCGGGGGGAGCTCCTACGAGCAGTACTTC. Its protein product is CASSYVPSGGSSYEQYF.